This record covers a single T cell receptor (beta chain). Its antigen is unknown. The entry originates in a study of blood T cells in healthy people across ages. General study findings and limits: Nothing was known about donor CMV status, and this possibly confounded expanded clonotype changes. With age, beta diversity per million T cells declined roughly linearly, significantly by about 37.

The CDR3 sequence is 16 residues long. J gave up 0 bases and V 0 bases, and 7 bases lay outside the gene matches. Germline V gene lookup returns CDR1 DFQATT and CDR2 SNEGSKA (reference sequence). Primed by a sample-barcoded 5' primer and a J-beta primer mix, a second PCR proceeded for about 6 to 12 cycles. The yield of each sample was at least 2.5 million CDR3-containing paired-end reads. TCRdb called the 5' RACE reads again in MiXCR, with one record for every CDR3 protein. The repertoire includes 1,300,000 or so distinct CDR3 sequences, around 59% of them detected once, and approximately 7% sits in the top ten.

The TCR originated in a man aged 18 to 29 in good health. The sequencing input was blood. This chain joins TRBV20-1 and TRBJ1-1; TRBD1 aligns across 7 bases. The CDR3 region has the DNA TGCAGTGCTAGAGATCTGTGGGGACAGATGAACACTGAAGCTTTCTTT. Translation gives CSARDLWGQMNTEAFF.